This T cell receptor beta chain came from a study of blood T cell repertoires in COVID-19. Study-level information: Samples of COVID-19 (acute and convalescent) were obtained from the United States, Italy and Spain.

V trimming: 1 base; J trimming: 3 bases; junction bases outside the gene matches: 2. The CDR3 extends over 15 amino acids. Germline loops: CDR1 SGHVS, CDR2 FNYEAQ. Authors' analysis steps: By means of reference gene primer amplification, nucleated cell counts were estimated. The protocol was immunoSEQ multiplex PCR, while the TCRdb copy is restricted to in-frame clones and leaves out a portion. That table is the source of V, J and clone size, and D and trimming were worked out from the DNA. Of roughly 110,000 clones listed, 80% to 85% are singletons. The gene calls are TRBV7-6 and TRBJ1-3, with TRBD1 matching 8 bases. This clonotype originated in a human donor in a cohort sampled during active COVID-19. Sample: peripheral blood. The CDR3 DNA reads as TGTGCCAGCAGCTTAGTTACAGGGGGTGGAAACACCATATATTTT. Protein sequence: CASSLVTGGGNTIYF.